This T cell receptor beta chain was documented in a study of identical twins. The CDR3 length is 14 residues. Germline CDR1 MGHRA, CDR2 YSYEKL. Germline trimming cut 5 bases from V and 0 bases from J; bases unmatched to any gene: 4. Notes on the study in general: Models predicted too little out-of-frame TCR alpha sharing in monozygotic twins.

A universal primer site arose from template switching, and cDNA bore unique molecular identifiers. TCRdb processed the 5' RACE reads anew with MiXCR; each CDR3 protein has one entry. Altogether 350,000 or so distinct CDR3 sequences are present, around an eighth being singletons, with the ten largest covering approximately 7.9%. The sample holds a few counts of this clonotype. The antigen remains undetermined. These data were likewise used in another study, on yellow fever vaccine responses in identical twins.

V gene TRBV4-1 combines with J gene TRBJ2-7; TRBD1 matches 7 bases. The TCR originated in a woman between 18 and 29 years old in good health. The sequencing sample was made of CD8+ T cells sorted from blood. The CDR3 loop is CASSGRDSSYEQYF. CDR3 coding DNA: TGCGCCAGCAGCGGACGGGACAGCTCCTACGAGCAGTACTTC.